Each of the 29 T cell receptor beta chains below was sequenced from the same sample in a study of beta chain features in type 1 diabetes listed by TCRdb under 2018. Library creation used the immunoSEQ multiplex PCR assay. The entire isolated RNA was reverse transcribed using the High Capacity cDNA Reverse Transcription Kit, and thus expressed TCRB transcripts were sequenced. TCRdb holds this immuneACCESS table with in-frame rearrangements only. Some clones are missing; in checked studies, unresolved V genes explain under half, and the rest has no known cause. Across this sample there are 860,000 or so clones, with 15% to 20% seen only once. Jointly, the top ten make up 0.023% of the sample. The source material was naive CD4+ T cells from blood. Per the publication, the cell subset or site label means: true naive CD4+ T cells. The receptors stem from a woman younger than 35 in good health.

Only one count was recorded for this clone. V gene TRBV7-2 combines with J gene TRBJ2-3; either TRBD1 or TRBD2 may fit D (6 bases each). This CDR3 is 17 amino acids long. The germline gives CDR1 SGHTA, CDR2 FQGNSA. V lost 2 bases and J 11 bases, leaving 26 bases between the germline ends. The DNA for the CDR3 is TGTGCCAGCAGCTTACGACGCGGGGCGACAGGTGACAGTAGGCAGTATTTT. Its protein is CASSLRRGATGDSRQYF.

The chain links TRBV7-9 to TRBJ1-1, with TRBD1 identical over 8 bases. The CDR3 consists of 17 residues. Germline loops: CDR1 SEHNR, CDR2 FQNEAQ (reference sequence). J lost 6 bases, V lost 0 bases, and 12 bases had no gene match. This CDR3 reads CASSLADPRTGMSEAFF. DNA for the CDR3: TGTGCCAGCAGCTTAGCCGACCCTCGGACAGGGATGTCTGAAGCTTTCTTT.

CDR3 nucleotides: TGTGCCAGCAGCTATGGGACCGAGGGAAACACCATATATTTT. Translated: CASSYGTEGNTIYF. The genes are TRBV5-4 and TRBJ1-3; maybe TRBD1 (5 bases). The CDR3 runs to 14 residues. The germline V and J ends were trimmed by 3 bases and 4 bases, with 11 bases remaining between them. Germline CDR1 is SGHNT and CDR2 is YYREEE (reference sequence).

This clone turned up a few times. The CDR3 reads CASSPNAPPGTQYF. The CDR3 DNA is TGTGCCAGCAGCCCAAACGCGCCGCCGGGGACCCAGTACTTC. J is TRBJ2-5 and V is TRBV7-2, with unresolved D. The CDR3 sequence is 14 residues long. The V gene's germline CDR1 is SGHTA and CDR2 FQGNSA. The V end was cut by 5 bases, the J end by 7 bases, with 17 bases between.

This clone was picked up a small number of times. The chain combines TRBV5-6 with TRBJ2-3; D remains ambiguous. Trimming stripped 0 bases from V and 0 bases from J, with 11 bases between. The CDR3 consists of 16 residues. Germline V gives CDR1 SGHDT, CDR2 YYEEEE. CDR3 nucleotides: TGTGCCAGCAGCTTGGCCGCGGCGACTAGCACAGATACGCAGTATTTT. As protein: CASSLAAATSTDTQYF.

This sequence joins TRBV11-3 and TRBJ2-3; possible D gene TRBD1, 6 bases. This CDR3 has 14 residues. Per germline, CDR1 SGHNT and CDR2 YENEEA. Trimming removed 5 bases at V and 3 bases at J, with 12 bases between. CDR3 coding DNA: TGTGCCAGCAGCAAGAGCACAGGGACAGATACGCAGTATTTT. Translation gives CASSKSTGTDTQYF.

CDR3 loop: CASSLRGHEQYF. The CDR3 DNA reads as TGTGCCAGCAGTTTACGGGGGCATGAGCAGTACTTC. The chain has TRBV27 and TRBJ2-7, with D perhaps matching TRBD1 or TRBD2 (6 bases each). V lost 2 bases, J lost 7 bases, and 9 bases lay in between. Germline CDR1 MNHEY, CDR2 SMNVEV (reference sequence). CDR3 length equals 12 residues.

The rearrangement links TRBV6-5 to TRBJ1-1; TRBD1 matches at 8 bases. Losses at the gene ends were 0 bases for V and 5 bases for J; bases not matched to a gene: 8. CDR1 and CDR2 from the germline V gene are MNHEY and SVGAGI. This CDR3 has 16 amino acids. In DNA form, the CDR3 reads TGTGCCAGCAGTTACTCCGGACAGGGAGGGTGGACTGAAGCTTTCTTT. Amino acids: CASSYSGQGGWTEAFF.

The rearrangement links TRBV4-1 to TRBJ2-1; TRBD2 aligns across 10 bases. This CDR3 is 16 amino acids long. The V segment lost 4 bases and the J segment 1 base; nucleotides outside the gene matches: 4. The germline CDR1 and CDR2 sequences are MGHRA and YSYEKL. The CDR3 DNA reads TGCGCCAGCAGCCCAGTAGCGGGAGGATCCTACAATGAGCAGTTCTTC. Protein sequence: CASSPVAGGSYNEQFF.

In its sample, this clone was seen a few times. The DNA for the CDR3 is TGTGCCAGCAACCTCCGGGACAGGTCTATCGGGGAGCTGTTTTTT. Encoded protein: CASNLRDRSIGELFF. The V call is TRBV7-8, the J call TRBJ2-2; 8 bases are a match to TRBD1. V trimming: 7 bases; J trimming: 7 bases; junction bases outside the gene matches: 11. The germline CDR1 and CDR2 sequences are SGHVS and FQNEAQ. The CDR3 sequence is 15 residues long.

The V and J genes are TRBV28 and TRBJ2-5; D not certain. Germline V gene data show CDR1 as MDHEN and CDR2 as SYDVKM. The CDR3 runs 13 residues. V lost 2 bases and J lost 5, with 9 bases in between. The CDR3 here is CASSLGVFETQYF. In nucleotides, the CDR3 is TGTGCCAGCAGTTTAGGGGTCTTTGAGACCCAGTACTTC.

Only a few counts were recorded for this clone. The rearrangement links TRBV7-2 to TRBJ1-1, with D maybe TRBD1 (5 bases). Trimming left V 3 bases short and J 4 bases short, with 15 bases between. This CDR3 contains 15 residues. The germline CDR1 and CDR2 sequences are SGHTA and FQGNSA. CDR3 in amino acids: CASSLLVGGGTEAFF. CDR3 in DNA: TGTGCCAGCAGCTTGTTGGTTGGGGGTGGCACTGAAGCTTTCTTT.

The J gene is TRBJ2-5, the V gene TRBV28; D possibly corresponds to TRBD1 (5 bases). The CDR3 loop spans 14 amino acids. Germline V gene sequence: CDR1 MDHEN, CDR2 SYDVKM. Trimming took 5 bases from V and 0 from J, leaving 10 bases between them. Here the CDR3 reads CASSRGHNQETQYF. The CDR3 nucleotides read TGTGCCAGCAGTCGCGGACACAACCAAGAGACCCAGTACTTC.

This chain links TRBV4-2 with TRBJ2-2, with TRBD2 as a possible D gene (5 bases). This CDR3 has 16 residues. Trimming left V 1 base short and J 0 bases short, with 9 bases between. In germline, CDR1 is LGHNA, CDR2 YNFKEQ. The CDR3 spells CASSQGGLSNTGELFF. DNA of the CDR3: TGTGCCAGCAGCCAAGGCGGGCTATCGAACACCGGGGAGCTGTTTTTT.

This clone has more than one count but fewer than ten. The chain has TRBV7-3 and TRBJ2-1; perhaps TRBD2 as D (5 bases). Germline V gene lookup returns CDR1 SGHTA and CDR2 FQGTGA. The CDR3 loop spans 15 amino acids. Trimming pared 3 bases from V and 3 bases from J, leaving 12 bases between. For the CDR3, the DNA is TGTGCCAGCAGCTTCGGCAGCGGCTTCTACAATGAGCAGTTCTTC. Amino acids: CASSFGSGFYNEQFF.

CDR3 nucleotide sequence: TGTGCCATCAGTGAGTCCCGCACTAGCACAGATACGCAGTATTTT. Translating gives CAISESRTSTDTQYF. V is TRBV10-3 and J is TRBJ2-3; D not certain. Germline values: CDR1 ENHRY, CDR2 SYGVKD. CDR3 length: 15 amino acids. Trimming stripped 0 bases from V and 0 bases from J, with 7 bases between.

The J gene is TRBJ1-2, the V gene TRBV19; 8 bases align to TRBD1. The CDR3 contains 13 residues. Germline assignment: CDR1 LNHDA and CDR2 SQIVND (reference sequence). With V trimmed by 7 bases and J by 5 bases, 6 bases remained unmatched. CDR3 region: CASTPDRAYGYTF. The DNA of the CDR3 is TGTGCCAGTACGCCGGACAGGGCTTATGGCTACACCTTC.

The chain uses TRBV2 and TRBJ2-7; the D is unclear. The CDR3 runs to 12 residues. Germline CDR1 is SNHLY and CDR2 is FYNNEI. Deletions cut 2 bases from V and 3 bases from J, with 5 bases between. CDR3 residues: CASSEFDYEQYF. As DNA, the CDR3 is TGTGCCAGCAGTGAATTCGACTACGAGCAGTACTTC.

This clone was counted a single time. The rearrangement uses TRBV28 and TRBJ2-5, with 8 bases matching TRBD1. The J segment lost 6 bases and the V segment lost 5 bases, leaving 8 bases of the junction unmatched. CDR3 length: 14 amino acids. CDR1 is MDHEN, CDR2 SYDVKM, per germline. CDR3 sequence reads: CASSTYGQGKTQYF. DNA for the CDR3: TGTGCCAGCAGTACCTACGGACAGGGAAAGACCCAGTACTTC.

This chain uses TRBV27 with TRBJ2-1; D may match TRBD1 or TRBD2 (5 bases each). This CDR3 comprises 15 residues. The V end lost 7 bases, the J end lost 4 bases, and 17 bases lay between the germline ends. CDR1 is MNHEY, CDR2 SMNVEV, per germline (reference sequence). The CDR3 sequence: CASNREGAKYNEQFF. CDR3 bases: TGTGCCAGCAACCGGGAAGGGGCGAAATACAATGAGCAGTTCTTC.

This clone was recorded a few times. CDR3 protein: CASSQDTARGDQPQHF. As DNA, the CDR3 is TGTGCCAGCAGCCAAGATACAGCAAGAGGGGATCAGCCCCAGCATTTT. The chain uses TRBV4-2 and TRBJ1-5; D is perhaps TRBD1 (5 bases). Between the trimmed V and J ends, which lost 0 bases and 5 bases, there was a span of 14 bases. The V gene's germline CDR1 is LGHNA and CDR2 YNFKEQ. The CDR3 runs 16 residues.

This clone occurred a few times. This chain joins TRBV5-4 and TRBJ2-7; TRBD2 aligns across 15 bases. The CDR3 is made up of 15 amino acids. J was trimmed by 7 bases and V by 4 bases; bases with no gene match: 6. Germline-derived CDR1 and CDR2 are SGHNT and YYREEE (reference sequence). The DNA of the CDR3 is TGTGCCAGCAGCCCGGGGACTAGCGGGAGGAGTGAGCAGTACTTC. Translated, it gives CASSPGTSGRSEQYF. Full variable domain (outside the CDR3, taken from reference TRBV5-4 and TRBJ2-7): ETGVTQSPTHLIKTRGQQVTLRCSSQSGHNTVSWYQQALGQGPQFIFQYYREEENGRGNFPPRFSGLQFPNYSSELNVNALELDDSALYLCASSPGTSGRSEQYFGPGTRLTVT.

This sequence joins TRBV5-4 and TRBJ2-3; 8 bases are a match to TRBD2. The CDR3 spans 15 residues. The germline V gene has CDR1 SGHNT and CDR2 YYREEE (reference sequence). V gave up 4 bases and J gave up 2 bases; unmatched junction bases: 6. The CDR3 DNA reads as TGTGCCAGCAGCATCACTAGCGGCCTCACAGATACGCAGTATTTT. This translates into CASSITSGLTDTQYF.

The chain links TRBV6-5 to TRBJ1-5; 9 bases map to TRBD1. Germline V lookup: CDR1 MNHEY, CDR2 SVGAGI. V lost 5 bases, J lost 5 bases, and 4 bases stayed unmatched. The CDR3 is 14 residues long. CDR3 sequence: CASSAGTGHQPQHF. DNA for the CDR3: TGTGCCAGCAGTGCCGGGACAGGGCATCAGCCCCAGCATTTT.

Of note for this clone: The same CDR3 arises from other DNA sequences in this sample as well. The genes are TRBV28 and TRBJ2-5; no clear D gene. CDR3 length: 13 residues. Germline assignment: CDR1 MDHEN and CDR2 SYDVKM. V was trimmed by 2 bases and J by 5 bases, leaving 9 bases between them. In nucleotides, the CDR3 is TGTGCCAGCAGTTTAGGGCGACTGGAGACCCAGTACTTC. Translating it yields CASSLGRLETQYF.

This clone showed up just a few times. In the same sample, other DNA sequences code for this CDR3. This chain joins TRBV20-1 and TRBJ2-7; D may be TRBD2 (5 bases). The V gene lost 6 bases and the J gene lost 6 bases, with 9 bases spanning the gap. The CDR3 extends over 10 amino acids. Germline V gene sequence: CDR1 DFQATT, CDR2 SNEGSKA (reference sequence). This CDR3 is CSAPRGEQYF. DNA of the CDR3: TGCAGTGCCCCCCGGGGCGAGCAGTACTTC.

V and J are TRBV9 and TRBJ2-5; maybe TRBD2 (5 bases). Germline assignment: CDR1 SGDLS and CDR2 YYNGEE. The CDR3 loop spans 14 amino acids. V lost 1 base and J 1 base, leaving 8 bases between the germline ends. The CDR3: CASSVSGPQETQYF. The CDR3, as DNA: TGTGCCAGCAGCGTAAGCGGCCCCCAAGAGACCCAGTACTTC. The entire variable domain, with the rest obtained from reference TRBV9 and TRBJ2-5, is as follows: DSGVTQTPKHLITATGQRVTLRCSPRSGDLSVYWYQQSLDQGLQFLIQYYNGEERAKGNILERFSAQQFPDLHSELNLSSLELGDSALYFCASSVSGPQETQYFGPGTRLLVL.

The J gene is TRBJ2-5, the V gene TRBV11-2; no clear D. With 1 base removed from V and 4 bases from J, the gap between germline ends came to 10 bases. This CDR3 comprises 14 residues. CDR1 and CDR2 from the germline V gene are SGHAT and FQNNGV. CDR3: CASSLVPARETQYF. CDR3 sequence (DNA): TGTGCCAGCAGCTTAGTGCCCGCTCGAGAGACCCAGTACTTC.

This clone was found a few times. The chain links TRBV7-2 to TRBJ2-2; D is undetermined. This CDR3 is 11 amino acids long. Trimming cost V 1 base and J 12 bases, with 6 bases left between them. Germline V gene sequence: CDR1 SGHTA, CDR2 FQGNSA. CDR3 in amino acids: CASSLGKQLFF. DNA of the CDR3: TGTGCCAGCAGCTTAGGGAAGCAGCTGTTTTTT.